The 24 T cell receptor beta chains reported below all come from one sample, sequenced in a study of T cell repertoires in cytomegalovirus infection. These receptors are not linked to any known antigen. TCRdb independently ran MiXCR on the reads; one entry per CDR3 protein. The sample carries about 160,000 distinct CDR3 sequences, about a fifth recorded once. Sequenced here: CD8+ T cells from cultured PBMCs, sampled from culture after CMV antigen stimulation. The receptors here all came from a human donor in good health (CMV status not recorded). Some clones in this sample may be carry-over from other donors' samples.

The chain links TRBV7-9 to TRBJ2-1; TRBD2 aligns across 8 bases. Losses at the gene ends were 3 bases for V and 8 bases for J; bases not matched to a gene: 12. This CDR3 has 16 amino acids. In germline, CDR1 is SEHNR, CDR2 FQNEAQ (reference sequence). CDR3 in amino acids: CASSLVGSGGPDEQFF. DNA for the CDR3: TGTGCCAGCAGCTTGGTGGGAAGCGGGGGTCCGGATGAGCAGTTCTTC.

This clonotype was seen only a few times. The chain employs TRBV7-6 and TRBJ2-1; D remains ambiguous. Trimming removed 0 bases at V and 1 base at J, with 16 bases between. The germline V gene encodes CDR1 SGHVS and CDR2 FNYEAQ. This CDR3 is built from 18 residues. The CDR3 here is CASSLARFSAESYNEQFF. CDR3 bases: TGTGCCAGCAGCTTAGCACGATTTTCTGCGGAATCCTACAATGAGCAGTTCTTC.

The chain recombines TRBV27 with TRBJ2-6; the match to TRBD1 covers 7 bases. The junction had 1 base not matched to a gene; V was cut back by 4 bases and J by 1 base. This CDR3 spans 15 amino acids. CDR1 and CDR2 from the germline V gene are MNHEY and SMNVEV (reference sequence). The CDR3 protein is CASSSQGSGANVLTF. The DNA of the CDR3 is TGTGCCAGCAGTTCACAGGGGTCTGGGGCCAACGTCCTGACTTTC.

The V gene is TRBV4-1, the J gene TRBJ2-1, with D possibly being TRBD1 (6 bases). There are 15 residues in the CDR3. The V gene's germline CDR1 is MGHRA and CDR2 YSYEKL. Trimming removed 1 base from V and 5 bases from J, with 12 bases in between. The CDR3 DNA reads TGCGCCAGCAGCCAAGGGACAGCGAGAAACAATGAGCAGTTCTTC. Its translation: CASSQGTARNNEQFF.

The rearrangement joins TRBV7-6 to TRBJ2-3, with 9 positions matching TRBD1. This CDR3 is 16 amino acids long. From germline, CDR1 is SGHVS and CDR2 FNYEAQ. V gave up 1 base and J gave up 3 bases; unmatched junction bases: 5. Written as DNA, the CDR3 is TGTGCCAGCAGCTTAGAGACCGGGACAGGGACAGATACGCAGTATTTT. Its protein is CASSLETGTGTDTQYF.

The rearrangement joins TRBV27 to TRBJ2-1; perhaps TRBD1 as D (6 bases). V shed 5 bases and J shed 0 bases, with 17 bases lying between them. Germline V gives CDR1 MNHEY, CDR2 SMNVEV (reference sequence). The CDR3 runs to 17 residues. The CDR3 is CASSTPLEGVSYNEQFF. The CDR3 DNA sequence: TGTGCCAGCAGTACACCCCTTGAGGGGGTCTCCTACAATGAGCAGTTCTTC.

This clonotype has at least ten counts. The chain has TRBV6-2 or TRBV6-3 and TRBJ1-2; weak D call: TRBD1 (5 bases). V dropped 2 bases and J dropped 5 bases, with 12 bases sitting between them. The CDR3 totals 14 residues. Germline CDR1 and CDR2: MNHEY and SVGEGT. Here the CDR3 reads CASSYQGLQYGYTF. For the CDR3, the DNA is TGTGCCAGCAGTTACCAGGGACTGCAATATGGCTACACCTTC.

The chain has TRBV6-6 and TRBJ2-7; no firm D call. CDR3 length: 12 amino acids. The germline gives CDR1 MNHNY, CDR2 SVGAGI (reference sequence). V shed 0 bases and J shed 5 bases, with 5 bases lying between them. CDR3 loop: CASSYSQDEQYF. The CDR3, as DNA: TGTGCCAGCAGTTACTCCCAGGACGAGCAGTACTTC.

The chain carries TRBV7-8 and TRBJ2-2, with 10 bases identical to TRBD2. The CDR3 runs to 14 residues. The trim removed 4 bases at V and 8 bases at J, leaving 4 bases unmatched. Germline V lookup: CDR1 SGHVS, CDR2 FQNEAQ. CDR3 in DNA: TGTGCCAGCAGCTCGACACTAGCGGGGGGGGAGCTGTTTTTT. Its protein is CASSSTLAGGELFF.

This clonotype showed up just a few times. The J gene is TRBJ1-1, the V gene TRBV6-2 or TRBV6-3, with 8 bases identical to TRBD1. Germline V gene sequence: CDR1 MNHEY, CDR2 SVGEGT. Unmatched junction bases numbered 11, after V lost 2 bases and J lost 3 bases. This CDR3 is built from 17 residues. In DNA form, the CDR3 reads TGTGCCAGCAGTTACCGACGGAAAATGGACAGGGACACTGAAGCTTTCTTT. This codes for CASSYRRKMDRDTEAFF.

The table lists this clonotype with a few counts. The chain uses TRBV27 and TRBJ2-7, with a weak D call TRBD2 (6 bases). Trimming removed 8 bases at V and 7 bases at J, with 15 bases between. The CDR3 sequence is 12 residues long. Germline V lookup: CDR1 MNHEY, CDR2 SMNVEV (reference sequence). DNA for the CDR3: TGTGCCAGCTCTACTAGCTATAAGGAGCAGTACTTC. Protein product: CASSTSYKEQYF.

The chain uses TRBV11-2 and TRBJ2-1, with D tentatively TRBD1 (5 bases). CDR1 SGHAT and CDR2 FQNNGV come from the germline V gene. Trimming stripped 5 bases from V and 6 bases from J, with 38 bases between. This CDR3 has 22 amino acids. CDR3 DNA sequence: TGTGCCAGCAGCCTATTAGCAGGGTCCCCTTACGCTCTAGTTTCGTCGAGCAATGAGCAGTTCTTC. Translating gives CASSLLAGSPYALVSSSNEQFF.

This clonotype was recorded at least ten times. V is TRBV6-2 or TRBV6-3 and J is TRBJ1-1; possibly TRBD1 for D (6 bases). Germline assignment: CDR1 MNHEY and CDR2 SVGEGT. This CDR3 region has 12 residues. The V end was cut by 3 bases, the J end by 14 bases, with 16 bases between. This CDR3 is CASSYGDTQGFF. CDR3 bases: TGTGCCAGCAGTTATGGAGACACCCAGGGGTTCTTT.

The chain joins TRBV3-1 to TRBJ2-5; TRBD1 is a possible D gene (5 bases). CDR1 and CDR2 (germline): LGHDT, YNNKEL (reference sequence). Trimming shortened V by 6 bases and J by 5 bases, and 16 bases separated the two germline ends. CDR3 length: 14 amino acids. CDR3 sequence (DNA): TGTGCCAGCAGTGATGACAGTTGGTTGGAGACCCAGTACTTC. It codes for CASSDDSWLETQYF.

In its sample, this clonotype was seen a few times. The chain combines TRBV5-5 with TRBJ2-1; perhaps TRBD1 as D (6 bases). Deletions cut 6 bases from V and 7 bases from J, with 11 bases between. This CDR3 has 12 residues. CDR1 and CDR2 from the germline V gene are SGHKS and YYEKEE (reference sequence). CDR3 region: CASTQTGNEQFF. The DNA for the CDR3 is TGTGCCAGCACCCAGACAGGAAATGAGCAGTTCTTC. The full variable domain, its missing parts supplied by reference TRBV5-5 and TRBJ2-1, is DAGVTQSPTHLIKTRGQQVTLRCSPISGHKSVSWYQQVLGQGPQFIFQYYEKEERGRGNFPDRFSARQFPNYSSELNVNALLLGDSALYLCASTQTGNEQFFGPGTRLTVL.

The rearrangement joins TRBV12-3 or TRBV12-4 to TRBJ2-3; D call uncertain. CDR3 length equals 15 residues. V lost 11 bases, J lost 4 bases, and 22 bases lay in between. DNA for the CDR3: TGTGCCTGCACGACGGGTTCCCCTGTTTCAGATACGCAGTATTTT. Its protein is CACTTGSPVSDTQYF.

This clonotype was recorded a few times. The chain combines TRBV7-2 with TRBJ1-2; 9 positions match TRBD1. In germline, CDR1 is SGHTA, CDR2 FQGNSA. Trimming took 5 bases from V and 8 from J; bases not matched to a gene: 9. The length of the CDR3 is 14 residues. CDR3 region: CASSPGQGFGGYTF. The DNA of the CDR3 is TGTGCCAGCAGCCCCGGACAGGGGTTCGGCGGCTACACCTTC.

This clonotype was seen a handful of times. As DNA, the CDR3 is TGTGCCAGCAGTTTCGCCGGGTCCTACAATGAGCAGTTCTTC. Translating gives CASSFAGSYNEQFF. The J gene is TRBJ2-1, the V gene TRBV6-8; D gene uncertain. In germline, CDR1 is MNHGY, CDR2 SAAAGT. CDR3 length: 14 amino acids. Trimming removed 4 bases at V and 1 base at J, with 8 bases between.

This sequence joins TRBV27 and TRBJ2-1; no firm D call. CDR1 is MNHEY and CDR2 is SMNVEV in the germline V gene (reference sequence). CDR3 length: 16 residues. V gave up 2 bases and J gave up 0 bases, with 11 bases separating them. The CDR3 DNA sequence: TGTGCCAGCAGTTTACGGCCCCTGAGCTCCTACAATGAGCAGTTCTTC. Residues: CASSLRPLSSYNEQFF.

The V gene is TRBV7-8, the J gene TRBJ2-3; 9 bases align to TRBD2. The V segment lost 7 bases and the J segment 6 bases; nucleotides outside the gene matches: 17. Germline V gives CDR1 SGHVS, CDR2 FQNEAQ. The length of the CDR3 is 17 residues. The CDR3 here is CASILLSRGGASDTQYF. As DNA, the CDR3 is TGTGCCAGCATACTCTTAAGCCGCGGGGGGGCGTCTGATACGCAGTATTTT.

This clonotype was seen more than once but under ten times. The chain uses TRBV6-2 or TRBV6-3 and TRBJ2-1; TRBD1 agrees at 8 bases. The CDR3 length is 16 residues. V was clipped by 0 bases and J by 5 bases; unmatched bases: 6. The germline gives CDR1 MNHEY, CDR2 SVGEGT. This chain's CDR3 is CASSYSRQGTNNEQFF. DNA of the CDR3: TGTGCCAGCAGTTACTCGAGACAGGGGACCAACAATGAGCAGTTCTTC.

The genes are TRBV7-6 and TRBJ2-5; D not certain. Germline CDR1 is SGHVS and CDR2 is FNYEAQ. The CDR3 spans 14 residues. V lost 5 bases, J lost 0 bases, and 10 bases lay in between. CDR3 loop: CASSRAADQETQYF. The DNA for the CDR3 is TGTGCCAGCAGCCGGGCGGCCGACCAAGAGACCCAGTACTTC.

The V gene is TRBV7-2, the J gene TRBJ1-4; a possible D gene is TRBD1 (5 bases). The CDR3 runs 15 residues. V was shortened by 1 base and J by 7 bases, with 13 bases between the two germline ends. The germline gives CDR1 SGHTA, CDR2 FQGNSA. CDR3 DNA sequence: TGTGCCAGCAGCTTAGGCGGGGGAACCGGTGAAAAACTGTTTTTT. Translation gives CASSLGGGTGEKLFF.

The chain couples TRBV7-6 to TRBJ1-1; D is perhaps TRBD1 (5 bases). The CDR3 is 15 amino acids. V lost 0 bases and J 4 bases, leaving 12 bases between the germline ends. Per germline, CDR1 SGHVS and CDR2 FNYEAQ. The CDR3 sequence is CASSLAGQGFTEAFF. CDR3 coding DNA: TGTGCCAGCAGCTTAGCAGGGCAGGGCTTCACTGAAGCTTTCTTT.